This T cell receptor (beta chain) was sequenced for a study of STAT5B mutations in CD4+ large granular lymphocyte leukemia. Findings of the study overall: Patient CD4-sorted repertoires stayed more clonal than healthy ones after leukemic-clone removal.

TCRdb's table, derived via immunoSEQ multiplex PCR, lists solely in-frame clones and lacks some. The table records around 33,000 clones, roughly 80% of them present only once. The CDR3 length is 15 residues. Germline-derived CDR1 and CDR2 are KGHSH and LQKENI. Losses at the gene ends were 5 bases for V and 7 bases for J; bases not matched to a gene: 11. In the case of this clone: The target antigen is unknown.

Sequenced material: CD4+ T cells from blood buffy coats. The chain combines TRBV18 with TRBJ2-7; 10 bases agree with TRBD2. The sequence came from a human donor in good health. The CDR3 protein is CASSTSSGSTSEQYF. The CDR3 region has the DNA TGTGCCAGCTCAACCTCTAGCGGGAGCACAAGTGAGCAGTACTTC.